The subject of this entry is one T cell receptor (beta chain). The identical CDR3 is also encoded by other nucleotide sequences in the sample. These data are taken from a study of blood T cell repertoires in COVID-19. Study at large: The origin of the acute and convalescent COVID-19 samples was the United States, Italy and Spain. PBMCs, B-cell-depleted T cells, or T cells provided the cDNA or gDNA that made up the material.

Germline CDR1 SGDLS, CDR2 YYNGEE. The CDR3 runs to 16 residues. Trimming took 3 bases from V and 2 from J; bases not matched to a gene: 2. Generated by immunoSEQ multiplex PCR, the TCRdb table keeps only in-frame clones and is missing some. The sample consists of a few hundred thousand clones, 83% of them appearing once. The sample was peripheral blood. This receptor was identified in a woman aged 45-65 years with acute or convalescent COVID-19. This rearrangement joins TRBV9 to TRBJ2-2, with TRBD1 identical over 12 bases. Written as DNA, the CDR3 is TGTGCCAGCAGCGCCGGGACAGGGGGCAACACCGGGGAGCTGTTTTTT. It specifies CASSAGTGGNTGELFF.